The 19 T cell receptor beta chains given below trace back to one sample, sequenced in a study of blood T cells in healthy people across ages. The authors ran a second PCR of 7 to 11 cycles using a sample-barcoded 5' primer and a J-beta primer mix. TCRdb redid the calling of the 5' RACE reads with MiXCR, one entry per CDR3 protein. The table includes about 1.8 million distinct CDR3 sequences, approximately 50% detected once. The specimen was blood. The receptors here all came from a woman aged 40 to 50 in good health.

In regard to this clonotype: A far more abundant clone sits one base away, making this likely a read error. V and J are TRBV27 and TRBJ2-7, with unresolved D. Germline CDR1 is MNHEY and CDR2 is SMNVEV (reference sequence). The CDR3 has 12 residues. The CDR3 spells CASSLGVYGQYF. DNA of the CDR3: TGTGCCAGCAGTTTAGGGGTCTACGGGCAGTACTTC.

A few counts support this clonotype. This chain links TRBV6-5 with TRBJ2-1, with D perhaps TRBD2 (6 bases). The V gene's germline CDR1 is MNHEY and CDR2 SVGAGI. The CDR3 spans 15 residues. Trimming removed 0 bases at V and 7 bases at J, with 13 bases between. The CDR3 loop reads CASSYSRDSSNEQFF. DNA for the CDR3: TGTGCCAGCAGTTACTCGAGGGACTCATCAAATGAGCAGTTCTTC.

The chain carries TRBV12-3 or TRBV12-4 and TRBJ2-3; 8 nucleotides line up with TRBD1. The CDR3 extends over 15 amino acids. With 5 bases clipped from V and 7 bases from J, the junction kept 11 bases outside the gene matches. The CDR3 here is CASSDRTGWINTQYF. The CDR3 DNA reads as TGTGCCAGCAGTGACCGGACAGGGTGGATAAATACGCAGTATTTT.

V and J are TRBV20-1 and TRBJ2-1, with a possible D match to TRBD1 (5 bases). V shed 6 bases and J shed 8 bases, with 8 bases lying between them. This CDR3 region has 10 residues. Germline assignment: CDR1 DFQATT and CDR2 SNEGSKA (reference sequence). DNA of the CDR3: TGCAGTGCCAGGGTTCATGAGCAGTTCTTC. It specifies CSARVHEQFF.

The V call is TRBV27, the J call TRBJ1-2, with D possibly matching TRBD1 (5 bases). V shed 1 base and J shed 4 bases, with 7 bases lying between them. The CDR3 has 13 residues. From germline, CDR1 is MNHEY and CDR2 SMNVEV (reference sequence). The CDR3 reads CASSLWQGYGYTF. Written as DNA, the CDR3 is TGTGCCAGCAGTTTATGGCAGGGCTATGGCTACACCTTC.

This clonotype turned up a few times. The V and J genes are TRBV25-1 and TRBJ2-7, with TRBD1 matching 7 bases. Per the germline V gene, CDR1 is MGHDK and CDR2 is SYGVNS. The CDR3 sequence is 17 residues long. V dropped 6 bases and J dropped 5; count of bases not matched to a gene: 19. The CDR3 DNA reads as TGTGCCAGCAGCGGTCCCACAGGGGAGTTGGGGTTTGACGAGCAGTACTTC. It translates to CASSGPTGELGFDEQYF.

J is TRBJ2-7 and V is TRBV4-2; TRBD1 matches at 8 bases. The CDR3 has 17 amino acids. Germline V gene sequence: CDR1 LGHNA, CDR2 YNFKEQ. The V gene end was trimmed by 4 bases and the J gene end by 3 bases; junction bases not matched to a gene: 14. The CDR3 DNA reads TGTGCCAGCAGCCGCCGGGGGACAGGAGCCGACAACTACGAGCAGTACTTC. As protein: CASSRRGTGADNYEQYF.

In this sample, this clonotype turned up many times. CDR3 DNA sequence: TGCGCCAGCAGCCTTGGACAGTTTGGGGCCAACGTCCTGACTTTC. It encodes CASSLGQFGANVLTF. V usage is TRBV4-3 and J usage is TRBJ2-6; a weak D match, TRBD1 (6 bases). Trimming took off 4 bases at V and 3 bases at J, with 10 bases between the two ends. The CDR3 totals 15 residues. Germline loops: CDR1 LGHNA, CDR2 YSLEER.

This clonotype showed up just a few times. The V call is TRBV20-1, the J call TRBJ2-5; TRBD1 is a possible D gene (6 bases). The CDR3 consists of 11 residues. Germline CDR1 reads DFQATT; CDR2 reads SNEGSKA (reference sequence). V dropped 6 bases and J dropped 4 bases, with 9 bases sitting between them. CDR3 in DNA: TGCAGTGCGGGACAAAGAGAGACCCAGTACTTC. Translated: CSAGQRETQYF.

The CDR3 region has the DNA TGTGCCAGCAGACCCGGACTAGCGGGGGGGCGATTGTTCTTC. Translated, it gives CASRPGLAGGRLFF. The chain recombines TRBV6-2 or TRBV6-3 with TRBJ2-1, with 15 bases identical to TRBD2. The CDR3 is 14 residues long. The trim removed 6 bases at V and 15 bases at J, leaving 9 bases unmatched. CDR1 and CDR2 (germline): MNHEY, SVGEGT.

The CDR3, as DNA: TGTGCCAGCAGTTACCGGGACGGCTGGGGTTGGTACTTC. Its translation: CASSYRDGWGWYF. The chain recombines TRBV6-2 or TRBV6-3 with TRBJ2-7, with D possibly being TRBD1 or TRBD2 (5 bases each). This CDR3 is 13 amino acids long. Germline lookup yields CDR1 MNHEY and CDR2 SVGEGT. V was cut by 2 bases and J by 12 bases, with 17 bases left in between.

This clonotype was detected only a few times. CDR3 nucleotides: TGTGCCAGCAGCCGCTACGGTGGCCAAGAGACCCAGTACTTC. Protein sequence: CASSRYGGQETQYF. V gene TRBV7-3 combines with J gene TRBJ2-5; D is undetermined. V was clipped by 5 bases and J by 1 base, with 11 bases between them. Germline loops: CDR1 SGHTA, CDR2 FQGTGA. CDR3 length: 14 residues.

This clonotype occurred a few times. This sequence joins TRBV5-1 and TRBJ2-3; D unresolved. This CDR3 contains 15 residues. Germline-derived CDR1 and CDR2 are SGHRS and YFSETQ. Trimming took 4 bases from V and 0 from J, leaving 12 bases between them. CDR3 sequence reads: CASSNPSLSTDTQYF. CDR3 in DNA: TGCGCCAGCAGCAATCCAAGTCTTAGCACAGATACGCAGTATTTT.

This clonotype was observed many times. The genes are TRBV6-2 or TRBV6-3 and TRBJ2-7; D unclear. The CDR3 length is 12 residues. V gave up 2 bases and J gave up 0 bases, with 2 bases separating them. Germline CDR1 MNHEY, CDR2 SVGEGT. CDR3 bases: TGTGCCAGCAGTTACCGCTCCTACGAGCAGTACTTC. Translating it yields CASSYRSYEQYF.

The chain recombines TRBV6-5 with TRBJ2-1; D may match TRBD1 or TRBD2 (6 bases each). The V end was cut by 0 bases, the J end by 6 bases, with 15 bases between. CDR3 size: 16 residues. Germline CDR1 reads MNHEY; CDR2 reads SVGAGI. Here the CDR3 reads CASSYSGGQVVNEQFF. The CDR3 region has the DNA TGTGCCAGCAGTTACTCCGGGGGCCAGGTGGTCAATGAGCAGTTCTTC.

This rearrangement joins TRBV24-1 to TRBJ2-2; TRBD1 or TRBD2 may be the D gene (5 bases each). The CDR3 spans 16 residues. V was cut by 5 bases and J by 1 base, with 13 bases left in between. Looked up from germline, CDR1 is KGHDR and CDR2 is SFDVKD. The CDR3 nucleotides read TGTGCCACCAGTGGGGGGTCGACAAGGAACACCGGGGAGCTGTTTTTT. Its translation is CATSGGSTRNTGELFF.

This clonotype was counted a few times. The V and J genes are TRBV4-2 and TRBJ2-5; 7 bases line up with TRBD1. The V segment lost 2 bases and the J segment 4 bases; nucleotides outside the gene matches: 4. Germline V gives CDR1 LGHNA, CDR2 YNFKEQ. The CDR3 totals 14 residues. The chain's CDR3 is CASSQTGEGETQYF. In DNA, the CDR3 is TGTGCCAGCAGCCAAACAGGGGAAGGAGAGACCCAGTACTTC.

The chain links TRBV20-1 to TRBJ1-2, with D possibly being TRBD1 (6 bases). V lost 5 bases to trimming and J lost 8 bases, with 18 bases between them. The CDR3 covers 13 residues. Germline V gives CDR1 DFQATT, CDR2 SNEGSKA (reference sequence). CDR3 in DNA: TGCAGTGCTCCGGAGGGGACAACTAAAGGCTACACCTTC. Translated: CSAPEGTTKGYTF.

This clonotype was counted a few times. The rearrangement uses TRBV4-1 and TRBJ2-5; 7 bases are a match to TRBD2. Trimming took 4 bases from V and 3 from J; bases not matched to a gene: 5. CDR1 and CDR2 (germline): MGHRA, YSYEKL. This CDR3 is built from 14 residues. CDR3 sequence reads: CASSPPRGEETQYF. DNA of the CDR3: TGCGCCAGCAGCCCTCCTCGGGGGGAAGAGACCCAGTACTTC.